This is a list of T cell receptor beta chains from one sample in a study of identical twins. TCRdb passed the 5' RACE reads through MiXCR, listing each CDR3 protein once. This table holds about 220,000 distinct CDR3 sequences, 6.5% to 8.5% found once. This same sample was also part of a study on yellow fever vaccine responses in identical twins.

Sequenced sample: memory (CD45RO+) T cells sorted from blood. These receptors were obtained from a woman in her late teens or twenties in good health. CDR3s include the opening cysteine and the closing phenylalanine or tryptophan. The D gene is left open where the match is weak. Size tells how often a clone was seen (once, few, many) or the class of an expanded clone, and some rows leave it out.

>TRBV18|-|TRBJ1-1|-
CASSPQLAGGGITEAFF
TGTGCCAGCTCACCACAACTTGCAGGCGGCGGGATCACTGAAGCTTTCTTT
>TRBV9|-|TRBJ2-2|-
CASSVGSPGELFF
TGTGCCAGCAGCGTAGGATCACCCGGGGAGCTGTTTTTT
>TRBV20-1|few|TRBJ1-2|TRBD1
CSAEGQGYYGYTF
TGCAGTGCTGAAGGACAGGGGTACTATGGCTACACCTTC
>TRBV2|many|TRBJ1-5|-
CATRKDSNQPQHF
TGTGCCACCAGAAAGGACAGCAATCAGCCCCAGCATTTT
>TRBV28|many|TRBJ2-1|-
CASIQNNEQFF
TGTGCCAGCATACAGAACAATGAGCAGTTCTTC
>TRBV15|-|TRBJ1-2|-
CATSGGGTDHGYTF
TGTGCCACCAGCGGGGGGGGGACTGATCATGGCTACACCTTC
>TRBV10-3|many|TRBJ2-7|-
CAISESHYEQYF
TGTGCCATCAGTGAGTCACATTACGAGCAGTACTTC
>TRBV5-1|many|TRBJ2-5|TRBD1
CASSATGNQETQYF
TGCGCCAGCAGCGCGACAGGGAACCAAGAGACCCAGTACTTC
>TRBV7-2|many|TRBJ1-1|TRBD1
CASSETTGLNTEAFF
TGTGCCAGCAGCGAAACGACAGGGCTGAACACTGAAGCTTTCTTT
>TRBV15|-|TRBJ2-7|-
CATSRDLGQAYEQYF
TGTGCCACCAGCAGAGATCTAGGGCAGGCGTACGAGCAGTACTTC
>TRBV5-1|-|TRBJ2-2|-
CASSLVGLAAGELFF
TGCGCCAGCAGCTTGGTCGGGCTAGCCGCCGGGGAGCTGTTTTTT
>TRBV15|many|TRBJ2-3|-
CVPRTFTDTQYF
TGTGTACCGAGGACATTCACAGATACGCAGTATTTT
>TRBV20-1|-|TRBJ2-7|TRBD1
CSAPLGDRSSYEQYF
TGCAGTGCTCCACTCGGGGACAGGAGCTCCTACGAGCAGTACTTC
>TRBV28|-|TRBJ2-1|-
CASSFPGSKTSNNEQFF
TGTGCCAGCAGTTTCCCGGGGAGTAAAACTTCTAACAATGAGCAGTTCTTC
>TRBV3-1|many|TRBJ1-5|-
CASSQEGRGIGQPQHF
TGTGCCAGCAGCCAAGAAGGGCGGGGGATAGGTCAGCCCCAGCATTTT
>TRBV6-5|-|TRBJ2-5|TRBD2
CASSYPPGLAGTQETQYF
TGTGCCAGCAGTTACCCCCCCGGACTAGCGGGGACACAAGAGACCCAGTACTTC
>TRBV5-4|few|TRBJ2-2|-
CASSGGNRTRGGELFF
TGTGCCAGCAGCGGGGGGAATCGTACCCGGGGCGGGGAGCTGTTTTTT
>TRBV6-1|many|TRBJ2-7|TRBD2
CASKASGSSYEQYF
TGTGCCAGCAAGGCTAGCGGGAGCTCCTACGAGCAGTACTTC
>TRBV6-2/TRBV6-3|-|TRBJ2-7|-
CASSYRSEQYF
TGTGCCAGCAGTTACAGATCCGAGCAGTACTTC
>TRBV6-2/TRBV6-3|few|TRBJ2-3|TRBD2
CASRRGTSGISATDTQYF
TGTGCCAGCAGACGCGGGACTAGCGGGATCAGCGCCACAGATACGCAGTATTTT
>TRBV27|few|TRBJ2-7|-
CASSFARSDAYEQYF
TGTGCCAGCAGTTTCGCCAGGTCCGACGCCTACGAGCAGTACTTC
>TRBV4-2|many|TRBJ1-4|-
CASSQAQGEKLFF
TGTGCCAGCAGCCAAGCCCAAGGGGAAAAACTGTTTTTT
>TRBV6-1|-|TRBJ2-1|TRBD2
CASRSGTSLRDEQFF
TGTGCCAGCAGGTCCGGGACTAGTCTCAGGGATGAGCAGTTCTTC
>TRBV11-2|few|TRBJ1-4|-
CASSLDRQGREKLFF
TGTGCCAGCAGCTTAGATCGGCAGGGCCGTGAAAAACTGTTTTTT
>TRBV12-3/TRBV12-4|-|TRBJ2-6|-
CASSFRGWGAQSGANVLTF
TGTGCCAGCAGTTTCCGGGGGTGGGGCGCTCAATCTGGGGCCAACGTCCTGACTTTC
>TRBV6-5|many|TRBJ2-7|-
CAREYEQYF
TGTGCCAGGGAATACGAGCAGTACTTC
>TRBV10-3|many|TRBJ2-1|TRBD2
CAISRGTSVSRRNEQFF
TGTGCCATCAGTAGGGGGACTAGCGTTTCTCGGCGCAATGAGCAGTTCTTC
>TRBV15|many|TRBJ1-4|-
CATSNGFRDEKLFF
TGTGCCACCAGCAACGGTTTCAGGGATGAAAAACTGTTTTTT
>TRBV20-1|-|TRBJ2-1|-
CSAPRGAGNEQFF
TGCAGTGCCCCCCGGGGGGCAGGGAATGAGCAGTTCTTC